A single sample is the source of the 22 T cell receptor beta chains below, sequenced in a study of blood T cell repertoires in COVID-19. Here immunoSEQ multiplex PCR was the method, and the copy in TCRdb shows in-frame clones only, minus some. The sample contains about 130,000 clones, roughly 80% of which appear only once. Sequenced: peripheral blood. The receptor set was obtained from a woman aged 60-75 years with acute or convalescent COVID-19.

V and J are TRBV10-2 and TRBJ1-1; possible D gene TRBD1, 5 bases. This CDR3 has 13 residues. Germline lookup yields CDR1 WSHSY and CDR2 SAAADI. The V end was cut by 4 bases, the J end by 4 bases, with 10 bases between. Written as DNA, the CDR3 is TGCGCCAGCAGTGCCGTGGGGGGCACTGAAGCTTTCTTT. Amino acid sequence: CASSAVGGTEAFF.

The V call is TRBV19, the J call TRBJ1-2, with 7 bases identical to TRBD1. With V trimmed by 7 bases and J by 4 bases, 9 bases remained unmatched. The CDR3 is 14 residues long. Germline CDR1 reads LNHDA; CDR2 reads SQIVND (reference sequence). The CDR3 protein is CASIRSQGFYGYTF. CDR3 bases: TGTGCCAGTATCCGGTCACAGGGGTTCTATGGCTACACCTTC.

The chain joins TRBV28 to TRBJ1-5; D may be TRBD1 (5 bases). Trimming took 10 bases from V and 11 from J, leaving 18 bases between them. Germline assignment: CDR1 MDHEN and CDR2 SYDVKM. This CDR3 region has 12 residues. The CDR3 protein is CANNLVRQTQHF. The CDR3 bases are TGTGCCAACAACTTAGTCCGACAGACCCAGCATTTT. Full variable domain (rest looked up from reference TRBV28 and TRBJ1-5): DVKVTQSSRYLVKRTGEKVFLECVQDMDHENMFWYRQDPGLGLRLIYFSYDVKMKEKGDIPEGYSVSREKKERFSLILESASTNQTSMYLCANNLVRQTQHFGDGTRLSIL.

The chain joins TRBV5-1 to TRBJ1-3; 8 positions match TRBD1. Germline trimming cut 1 base from V and 0 bases from J; bases unmatched to any gene: 3. From germline, CDR1 is SGHRS and CDR2 YFSETQ. The CDR3 sequence is 16 residues long. The CDR3 region has the DNA TGCGCCAGCAGCTTGAGCGGACAGGGCTCTGGAAACACCATATATTTT. Protein sequence: CASSLSGQGSGNTIYF.

CDR3: CASSHVRGSYNEQFF. CDR3 DNA: TGCGCCAGCAGCCATGTAAGGGGCTCCTACAATGAGCAGTTCTTC. The chain couples TRBV5-1 to TRBJ2-1, with TRBD1 as a possible D gene (5 bases). This CDR3 has 15 residues. Germline-derived CDR1 and CDR2 are SGHRS and YFSETQ. Trimming removed 4 bases from V and 0 bases from J, with 11 bases in between.

This chain joins TRBV2 and TRBJ1-2, with TRBD1 as a possible D gene (5 bases). The CDR3 spans 19 residues. Germline values: CDR1 SNHLY, CDR2 FYNNEI. V lost 2 bases, J lost 0 bases, and 22 bases lay in between. CDR3 nucleotide sequence: TGTGCCAGCAGTGAAACGGGCGGGAGACAGACTCTTACTAACTATGGCTACACCTTC. This codes for CASSETGGRQTLTNYGYTF. Combining the CDR3 with reference TRBV2 and TRBJ1-2 gives the whole variable domain EPEVTQTPSHQVTQMGQEVILRCVPISNHLYFYWYRQILGQKVEFLVSFYNNEISEKSEIFDDQFSVERPDGSNFTLKIRSTKLEDSAMYFCASSETGGRQTLTNYGYTFGSGTRLTVV.

The table lists this clone with a few counts. This chain uses TRBV11-2 with TRBJ1-2, with a possible D match to TRBD1 (6 bases). V lost 0 bases and J lost 7, with 12 bases in between. The CDR3 is 14 residues long. Per germline, CDR1 SGHAT and CDR2 FQNNGV. The CDR3 coding sequence is TGTGCCAGCAGCTTAGATGGGGGCCCCAGTGGCTACACCTTC. Protein: CASSLDGGPSGYTF.

As DNA, the CDR3 is TGCAGTGCTAGTTCGGTTCGGACTAGAAGCCCCTACGAGCAGTACTTC. It yields the protein CSASSVRTRSPYEQYF. This rearrangement joins TRBV20-1 to TRBJ2-7, with 7 bases matching TRBD2. J was trimmed by 2 bases and V by 3 bases; bases with no gene match: 13. CDR3 size: 16 residues. Germline values: CDR1 DFQATT, CDR2 SNEGSKA (reference sequence).

The chain carries TRBV7-8 and TRBJ1-5; TRBD1 aligns across 11 bases. This CDR3 contains 14 residues. CDR1 is SGHVS, CDR2 FQNEAQ, per germline. Losses at the gene ends were 5 bases for V and 6 bases for J; bases not matched to a gene: 3. CDR3 sequence: CASSGQGASQPQHF. Written as DNA, the CDR3 is TGTGCCAGCAGCGGACAGGGGGCGAGTCAGCCCCAGCATTTT.

The J gene is TRBJ2-7, the V gene TRBV18, with TRBD1 matching 7 bases. The CDR3 is 16 amino acids. Losses at the gene ends were 3 bases for V and 6 bases for J; bases not matched to a gene: 14. CDR1 and CDR2 from the germline V gene are KGHSH and LQKENI. The CDR3 loop is CASSPYRGGGRSEQYF. As DNA, the CDR3 is TGTGCCAGCTCACCCTACCGAGGGGGCGGACGGAGCGAGCAGTACTTC.

The chain recombines TRBV6-5 with TRBJ1-4, with D possibly matching TRBD1 (6 bases). Deletions cut 6 bases from V and 4 bases from J, with 6 bases between. The V gene's germline CDR1 is MNHEY and CDR2 SVGAGI. The CDR3 is 12 amino acids. CDR3 sequence (DNA): TGTGCCAGCAGCAGGGGTAATGAAAAACTGTTTTTT. Translation gives CASSRGNEKLFF.

This clone showed up just once. CDR3 nucleotides: TGTGCCAGTAGTAGGACAGCCAACTATGGCTACACCTTC. Its translation is CASSRTANYGYTF. The chain carries TRBV19 and TRBJ1-2; D might be TRBD1 (6 bases). This CDR3 has 13 amino acids. The germline V gene has CDR1 LNHDA and CDR2 SQIVND (reference sequence). V lost 4 bases, J lost 2 bases, and 8 bases lay in between.

This clone was seen a single time. CDR3 loop: CATREDNNQPQHF. Here the CDR3 DNA reads TGTGCCACCCGAGAGGATAACAATCAGCCCCAGCATTTT. The chain has TRBV6-6 and TRBJ1-5; D not certain. V shed 10 bases and J shed 3 bases, with 13 bases lying between them. Germline V CDR1 and CDR2: MNHNY, SVGAGI (reference sequence). The CDR3 has 13 amino acids.

V usage is TRBV3-1 (or the pseudogene TRBV3-2) and J usage is TRBJ2-5, with 8 bases identical to TRBD2. V lost 4 bases, J lost 4 bases, and 5 bases stayed unmatched. Germline CDR1 reads LGHDT; CDR2 reads YNNKEL (reference sequence). This CDR3 is 14 amino acids long. The CDR3 is CASSPVAGGETQYF. Here the CDR3 DNA reads TGTGCCAGCAGCCCAGTGGCGGGAGGAGAGACCCAGTACTTC.

The chain joins TRBV2 to TRBJ1-5; the match to TRBD1 covers 8 bases. V lost 8 bases to trimming and J lost 4 bases; unmatched junction nucleotides: 4. CDR1 is SNHLY and CDR2 is FYNNEI in the germline V gene. There are 13 residues in the CDR3. CDR3: CASLRQGNQPQHF. DNA of the CDR3: TGTGCCAGCCTGCGACAGGGGAATCAGCCCCAGCATTTT.

V is TRBV9 and J is TRBJ2-1, with TRBD2 matching 12 bases. The V gene end was trimmed by 3 bases and the J gene end by 6 bases; junction bases not matched to a gene: 1. CDR3 length: 14 residues. Germline loops: CDR1 SGDLS, CDR2 YYNGEE. CDR3 sequence reads: CASSASGGANEQFF. The CDR3 region has the DNA TGTGCCAGCAGCGCTAGCGGGGGGGCCAATGAGCAGTTCTTC.

This clone was detected a few times. Since a much larger clone is just one base distant, this may be a read error. In the same sample, other DNA sequences code for this CDR3. The gene calls are TRBV6-7 and TRBJ2-2; D is perhaps TRBD2 (7 bases). TRBV6-7 is reported as an ORF; its role is uncertain. This CDR3 comprises 19 residues. This chain's CDR3 is CARRGGGRLCRRPAGELFF. The CDR3 bases are TGTGCCCGCAGAGGGGGGGGGCGTTTATGCAGGCGACCGGCCGGGGAGCTGTTTTTT.

This chain joins TRBV2 and TRBJ1-2; D ambiguous. The CDR3 totals 13 residues. The V and J ends lost 1 base and 3 bases respectively, with 6 bases between them. CDR1 and CDR2 from the germline V gene are SNHLY and FYNNEI. In DNA form, the CDR3 reads TGTGCCAGCAGTGAAGTTCGGGACTATGGCTACACCTTC. Its translation: CASSEVRDYGYTF. Supplemented by reference TRBV2 and TRBJ1-2, the full variable domain reads EPEVTQTPSHQVTQMGQEVILRCVPISNHLYFYWYRQILGQKVEFLVSFYNNEISEKSEIFDDQFSVERPDGSNFTLKIRSTKLEDSAMYFCASSEVRDYGYTFGSGTRLTVV.

This sequence joins TRBV7-2 and TRBJ1-6; weak D call: TRBD1 (5 bases). Germline assignment: CDR1 SGHTA and CDR2 FQGNSA. CDR3 length: 17 amino acids. V lost 1 base to trimming and J lost 7 bases, with 17 bases between them. The CDR3 protein is CASSLVGGLRTNSPLHF. The CDR3 region has the DNA TGTGCCAGCAGCTTAGTTGGGGGGTTGCGTACCAATTCACCCCTCCACTTT. Drawing the rest from reference TRBV7-2 and TRBJ1-6, the complete variable domain is GAGVSQSPSNKVTEKGKDVELRCDPISGHTALYWYRQSLGQGLEFLIYFQGNSAPDKSGLPSDRFSAERTGGSVSTLTIQRTQQEDSAVYLCASSLVGGLRTNSPLHFGNGTRLTVT.

V is TRBV10-3 and J is TRBJ1-1; D uncertain. Trimming removed 7 bases at V and 4 bases at J, with 16 bases between. CDR3 length: 14 residues. Germline V gene lookup returns CDR1 ENHRY and CDR2 SYGVKD. The CDR3, as DNA: TGTGCCATCACCCCCTCGGGAGGAGGCACTGAAGCTTTCTTT. Amino acid sequence: CAITPSGGGTEAFF.

The rearrangement joins TRBV3-1 (or the pseudogene TRBV3-2) to TRBJ2-1; the match to TRBD1 covers 7 bases. V trimming: 2 bases; J trimming: 3 bases; junction bases outside the gene matches: 7. The CDR3 totals 16 residues. CDR1 and CDR2 (germline): LGHDT, YNNKEL (reference sequence). The CDR3 DNA is TGTGCCAGCAGCCAAACCCGGGACAGCGACTACAATGAGCAGTTCTTC. This sequence encodes CASSQTRDSDYNEQFF.

V is TRBV4-1 and J is TRBJ1-2; tentative D call: TRBD1 (5 bases). V was pared by 1 base and J by 4 bases, with 16 bases between. The germline CDR1 and CDR2 sequences are MGHRA and YSYEKL. This CDR3 contains 16 residues. The CDR3 loop is CASSQVPFTGSYGYTF. CDR3 nucleotides: TGCGCCAGCAGCCAAGTTCCCTTTACAGGAAGCTATGGCTACACCTTC.